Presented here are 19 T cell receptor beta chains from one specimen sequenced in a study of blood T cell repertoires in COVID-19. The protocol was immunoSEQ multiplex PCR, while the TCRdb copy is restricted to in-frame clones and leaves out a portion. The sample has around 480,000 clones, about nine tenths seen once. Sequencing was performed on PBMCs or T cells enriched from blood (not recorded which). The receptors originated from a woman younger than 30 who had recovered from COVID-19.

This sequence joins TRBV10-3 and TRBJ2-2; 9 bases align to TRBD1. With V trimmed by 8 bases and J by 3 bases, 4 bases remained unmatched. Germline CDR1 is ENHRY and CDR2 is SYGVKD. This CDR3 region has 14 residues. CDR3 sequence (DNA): TGTGCCATCGGGGACAGGGAGGACACCGGGGAGCTGTTTTTT. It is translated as CAIGDREDTGELFF.

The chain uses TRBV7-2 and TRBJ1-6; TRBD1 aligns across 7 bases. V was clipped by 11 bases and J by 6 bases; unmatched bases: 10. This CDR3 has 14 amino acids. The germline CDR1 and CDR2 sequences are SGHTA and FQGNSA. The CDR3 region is CAGRRQGPNSPLHF. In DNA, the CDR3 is TGTGCCGGACGTAGACAGGGACCTAATTCACCCCTCCACTTT.

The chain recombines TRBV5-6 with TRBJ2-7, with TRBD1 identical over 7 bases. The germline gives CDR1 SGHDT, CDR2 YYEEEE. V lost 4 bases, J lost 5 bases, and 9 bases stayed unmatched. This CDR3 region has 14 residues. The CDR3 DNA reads TGTGCCAGCAGCCTCCCCGGGACAGCTAACGAGCAGTACTTC. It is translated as CASSLPGTANEQYF.

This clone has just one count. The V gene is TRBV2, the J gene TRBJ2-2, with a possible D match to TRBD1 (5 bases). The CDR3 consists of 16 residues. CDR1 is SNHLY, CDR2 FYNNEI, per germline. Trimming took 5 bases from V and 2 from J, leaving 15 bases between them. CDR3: CASSLDSNLNTGELFF. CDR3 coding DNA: TGTGCCAGCAGTCTTGACAGCAATTTAAACACCGGGGAGCTGTTTTTT.

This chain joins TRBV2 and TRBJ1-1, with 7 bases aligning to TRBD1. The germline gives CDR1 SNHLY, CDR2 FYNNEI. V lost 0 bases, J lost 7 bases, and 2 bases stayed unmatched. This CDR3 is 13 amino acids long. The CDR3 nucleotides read TGTGCCAGCAGTGAAGCGCGACAGGGTGAAGCTTTCTTT. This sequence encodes CASSEARQGEAFF.

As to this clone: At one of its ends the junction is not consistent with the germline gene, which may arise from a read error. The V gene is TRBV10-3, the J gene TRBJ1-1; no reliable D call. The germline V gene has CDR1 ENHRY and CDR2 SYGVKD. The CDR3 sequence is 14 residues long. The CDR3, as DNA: TGTGCCATCAGCGACTTAGACGGGAACTCTGAAGCTTTCTTT. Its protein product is CAISDLDGNSEAFF.

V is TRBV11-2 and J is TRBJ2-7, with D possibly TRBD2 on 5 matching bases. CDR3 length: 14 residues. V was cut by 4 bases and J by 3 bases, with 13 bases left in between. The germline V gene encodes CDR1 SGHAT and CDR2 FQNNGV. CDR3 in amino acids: CASSSFRSGYEQYF. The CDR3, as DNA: TGTGCCAGCAGCTCGTTCAGGAGCGGCTACGAGCAGTACTTC.

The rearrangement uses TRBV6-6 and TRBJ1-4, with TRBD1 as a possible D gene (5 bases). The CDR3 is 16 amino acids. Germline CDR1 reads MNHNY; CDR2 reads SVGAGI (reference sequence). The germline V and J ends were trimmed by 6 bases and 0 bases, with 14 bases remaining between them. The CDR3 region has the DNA TGTGCCAGCAGACTCGCGACAGTTTCAACTAATGAAAAACTGTTTTTT. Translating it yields CASRLATVSTNEKLFF.

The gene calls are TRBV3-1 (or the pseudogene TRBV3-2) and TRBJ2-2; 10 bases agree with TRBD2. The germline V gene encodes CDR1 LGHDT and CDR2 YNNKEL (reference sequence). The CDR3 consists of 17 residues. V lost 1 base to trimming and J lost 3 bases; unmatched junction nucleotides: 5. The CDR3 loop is CASSQVTSGADTGELFF. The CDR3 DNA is TGTGCCAGCAGCCAAGTTACTAGCGGGGCTGACACCGGGGAGCTGTTTTTT.

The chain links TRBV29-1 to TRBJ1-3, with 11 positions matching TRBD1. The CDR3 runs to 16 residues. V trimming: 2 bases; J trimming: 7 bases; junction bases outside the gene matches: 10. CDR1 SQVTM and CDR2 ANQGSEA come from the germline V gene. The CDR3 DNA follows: TGCAGCGTTGAATCCCCCCAGGACAGGGGGCTCAACACCATATATTTT. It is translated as CSVESPQDRGLNTIYF.

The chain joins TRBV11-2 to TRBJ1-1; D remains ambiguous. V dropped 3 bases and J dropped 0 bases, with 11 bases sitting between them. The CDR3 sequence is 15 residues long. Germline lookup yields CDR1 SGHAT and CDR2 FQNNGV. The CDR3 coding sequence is TGTGCCAGCAGCTTTATGGGCAGGTTGAACACTGAAGCTTTCTTT. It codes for CASSFMGRLNTEAFF.

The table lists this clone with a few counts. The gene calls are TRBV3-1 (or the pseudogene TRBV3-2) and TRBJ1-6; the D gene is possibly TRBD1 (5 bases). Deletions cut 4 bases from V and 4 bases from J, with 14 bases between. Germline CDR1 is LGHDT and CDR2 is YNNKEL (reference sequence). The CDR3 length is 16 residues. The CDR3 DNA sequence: TGTGCCAGCAGCCGCGACATAGGGGCATATAATTCACCCCTCCACTTT. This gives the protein CASSRDIGAYNSPLHF.

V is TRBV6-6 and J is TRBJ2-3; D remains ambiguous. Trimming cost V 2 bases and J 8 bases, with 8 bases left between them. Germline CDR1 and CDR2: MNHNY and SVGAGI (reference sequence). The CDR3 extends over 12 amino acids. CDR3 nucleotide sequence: TGTGCCAGCAGTTACGAGCGTGCTACGCAGTATTTT. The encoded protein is CASSYERATQYF.

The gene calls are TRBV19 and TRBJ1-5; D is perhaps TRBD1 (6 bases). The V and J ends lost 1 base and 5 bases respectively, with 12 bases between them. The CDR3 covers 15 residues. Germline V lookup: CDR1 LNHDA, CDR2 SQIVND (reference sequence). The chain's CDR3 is CASSIGWDKDQPQHF. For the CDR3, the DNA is TGTGCCAGTAGTATAGGGTGGGACAAGGATCAGCCCCAGCATTTT. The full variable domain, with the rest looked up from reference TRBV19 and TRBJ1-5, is DGGITQSPKYLFRKEGQNVTLSCEQNLNHDAMYWYRQDPGQGLRLIYYSQIVNDFQKGDIAEGYSVSREKKESFPLTVTSAQKNPTAFYLCASSIGWDKDQPQHFGDGTRLSIL.

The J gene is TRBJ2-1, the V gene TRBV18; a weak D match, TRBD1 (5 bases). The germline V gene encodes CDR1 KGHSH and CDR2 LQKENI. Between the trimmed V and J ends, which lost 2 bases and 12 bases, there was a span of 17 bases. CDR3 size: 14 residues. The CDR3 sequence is CASSPTGLQGGQFF. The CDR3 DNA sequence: TGTGCCAGCTCACCAACCGGATTGCAGGGTGGGCAGTTCTTC. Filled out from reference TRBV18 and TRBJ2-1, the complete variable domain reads NAGVMQNPRHLVRRRGQEARLRCSPMKGHSHVYWYRQLPEEGLKFMVYLQKENIIDESGMPKERFSAEFPKEGPSILRIQQVVRGDSAAYFCASSPTGLQGGQFFGPGTRLTVL.

The CDR3 DNA is TGTGCCAGCAGCAGGGGGAAAGGGGAGACCCAGTACTTC. It codes for CASSRGKGETQYF. The rearrangement uses TRBV6-5 and TRBJ2-5; 7 bases align to TRBD1. The V gene's germline CDR1 is MNHEY and CDR2 SVGAGI. The V and J ends lost 6 bases and 5 bases, in that order; junction bases with no gene match: 6. There are 13 residues in the CDR3.

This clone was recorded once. The chain's CDR3 is CSASIAPRDSPLHF. The CDR3 DNA reads TGCAGTGCTAGTATTGCTCCCAGGGATTCACCCCTCCACTTT. V gene TRBV20-1 combines with J gene TRBJ1-6; possible D gene TRBD1, 5 bases. Trimming removed 3 bases at V and 8 bases at J, with 14 bases between. CDR3 length: 14 residues. Germline lookup yields CDR1 DFQATT and CDR2 SNEGSKA (reference sequence).

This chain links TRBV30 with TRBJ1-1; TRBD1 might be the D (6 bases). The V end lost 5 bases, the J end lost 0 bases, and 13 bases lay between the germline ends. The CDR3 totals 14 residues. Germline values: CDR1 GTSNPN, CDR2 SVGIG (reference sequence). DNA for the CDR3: TGTGCCTGGGGAGAGGGGGTCTTGAACACTGAAGCTTTCTTT. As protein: CAWGEGVLNTEAFF. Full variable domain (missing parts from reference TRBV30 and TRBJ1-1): SQTIHQWPATLVQPVGSPLSLECTVEGTSNPNLYWYRQAAGRGLQLLFYSVGIGQISSEVPQNLSASRPQDRQFILSSKKLLLSDSGFYLCAWGEGVLNTEAFFGQGTRLTVV.

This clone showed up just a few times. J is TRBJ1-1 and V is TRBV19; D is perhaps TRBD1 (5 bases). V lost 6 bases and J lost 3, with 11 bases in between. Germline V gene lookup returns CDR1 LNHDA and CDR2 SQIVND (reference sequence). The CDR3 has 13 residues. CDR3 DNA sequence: TGTGCCAGTAGCCCTGACAGAGACACTGAAGCTTTCTTT. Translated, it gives CASSPDRDTEAFF.